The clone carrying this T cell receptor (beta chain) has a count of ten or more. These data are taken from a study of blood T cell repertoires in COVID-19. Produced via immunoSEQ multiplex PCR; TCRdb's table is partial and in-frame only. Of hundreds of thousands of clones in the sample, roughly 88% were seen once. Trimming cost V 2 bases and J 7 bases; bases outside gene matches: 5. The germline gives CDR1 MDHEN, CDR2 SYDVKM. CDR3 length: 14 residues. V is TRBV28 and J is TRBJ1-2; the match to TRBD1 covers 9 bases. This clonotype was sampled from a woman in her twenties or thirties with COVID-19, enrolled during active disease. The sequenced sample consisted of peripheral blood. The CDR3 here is CASSLRDREAGYTF. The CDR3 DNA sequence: TGTGCCAGCAGTTTAAGGGACAGGGAGGCTGGCTACACCTTC.